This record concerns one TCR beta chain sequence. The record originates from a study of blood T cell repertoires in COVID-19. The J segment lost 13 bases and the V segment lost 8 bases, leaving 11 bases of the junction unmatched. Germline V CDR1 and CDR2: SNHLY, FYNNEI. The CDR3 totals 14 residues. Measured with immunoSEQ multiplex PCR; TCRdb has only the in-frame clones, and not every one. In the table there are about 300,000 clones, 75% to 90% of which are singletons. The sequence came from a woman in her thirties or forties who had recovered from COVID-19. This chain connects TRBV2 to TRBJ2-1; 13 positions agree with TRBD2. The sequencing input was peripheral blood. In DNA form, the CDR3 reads TGTGCCAGCTGGTGGAGACTAGCGGGGGGTCATCAGTTCTTC. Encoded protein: CASWWRLAGGHQFF.